The text below deals with one T cell receptor (beta chain). Universal primer sites and UMIs were introduced during 5'RACE template-switching synthesis of TCR cDNA. A single record per CDR3 protein comes from TCRdb applying MiXCR to the 5' RACE reads. The sample has a few hundred thousand distinct CDR3 sequences, roughly 17% seen once. This sample stems from a study of T cells after yellow fever vaccination. Whole-study context: Those fractions that held only low numbers of cells were prepared using the SMART-Seq v4 Ultra Low Input RNA kit.

CDR1 MNHNS and CDR2 SASEGT come from the germline V gene. Trimming removed 6 bases at V and 4 bases at J, with 10 bases between. This CDR3 comprises 14 residues. The chain carries TRBV6-1 and TRBJ2-6; D is undetermined. This receptor was obtained from a young man who received the YFV17D yellow fever vaccine. The source was PBMCs, collected more than 4 days after the first yellow fever vaccination. The chain's CDR3 is CASRWTPGANVLTF. The CDR3 DNA follows: TGTGCCAGCAGGTGGACCCCCGGGGCCAACGTCCTGACTTTC.